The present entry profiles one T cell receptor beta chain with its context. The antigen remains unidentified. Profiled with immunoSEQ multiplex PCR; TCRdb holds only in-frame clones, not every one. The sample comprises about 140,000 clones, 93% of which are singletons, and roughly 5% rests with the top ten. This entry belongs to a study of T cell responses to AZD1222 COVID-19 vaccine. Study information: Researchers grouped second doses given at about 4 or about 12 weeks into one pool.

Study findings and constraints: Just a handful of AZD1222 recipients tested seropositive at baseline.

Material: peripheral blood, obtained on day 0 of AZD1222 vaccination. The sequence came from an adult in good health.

CDR3 bases: TGTGCCAGTAGCCTAAACCTAAACACTGAAGCTTTCTTT. Residues: CASSLNLNTEAFF. J is TRBJ1-1 and V is TRBV19; D remains unclear. Trimming cost V 6 bases and J 2 bases, with 10 bases left between them. CDR1 and CDR2 from the germline V gene are LNHDA and SQIVND (reference sequence). The CDR3 length is 13 residues.